This T cell receptor (beta chain) derives from a study of CD8 T cells in ankylosing spondylitis. The length of the CDR3 is 14 residues. The germline gives CDR1 SQVTM, CDR2 ANQGSEA. This clonotype was found many times. The antigen remains undetermined. Points from the study as a whole: A motif of roughly eight highly homologous TCR beta variants was seen as apparently characteristic of ankylosing spondylitis blood. Disease-associated clonotypes exhibited CD8+ identity and were relatively infrequent in peripheral blood. Earlier authors reported some of these motif variants in reactive arthritis synovial fluid and blood. Reportedly, disease-linked clones are significantly enriched in ankylosing spondylitis patients' matched synovial fluid.

Each CDR3 protein gets one entry after TCRdb re-called the 5' RACE reads with MiXCR. This sample has under 150,000 distinct CDR3 sequences, with approximately 15% found just once. J is TRBJ2-2 and V is TRBV29-1; 7 bases line up with TRBD1. The sample comprised blood, either unsorted or a sorted T cell fraction (not recorded which). The receptor's source is a female donor with ankylosing spondylitis or in good health (not recorded which). This CDR3 reads CTIGTETNTGELFF. As DNA, the CDR3 is TGCACCATTGGGACAGAAACGAACACCGGGGAGCTGTTTTTT.